Below are 27 T cell receptor beta chains sequenced from a single sample in a study of tumor-infiltrating lymphocytes in primary liver carcinoma. The authors took blood RNA from unsorted whole blood and also extracted germline DNA. Production of TCR beta cDNA used around 0.45 ug total RNA together with a constant-region primer. Each TCR beta library was derived from three nested multiplex PCR rounds that employed slightly modified ARM-PCR. The first two PCR rounds used TRBV1-TRBV30 primers with a Cbeta primer, 9 to 11 cycles each. A single record per CDR3 protein comes from TCRdb applying MiXCR to the multiplex PCR reads. The sample has fewer than 350,000 distinct CDR3 sequences; almost 65% are singletons. The sample taken for sequencing was peripheral blood. Every receptor here comes from a man aged 40-50 years with primary liver carcinoma and hepatitis B virus infection.

Worth noting for this clonotype: A much larger clone lies one base from this, so it may be a read error. V is TRBV12-3 or TRBV12-4 and J is TRBJ2-5; 7 nucleotides match TRBD2. This CDR3 region has 13 residues. The CDR3 region is CVSSQWGGETQYF. Written as DNA, the CDR3 is TGTGTCAGCTCTCAGTGGGGGGGGGAGACCCAGTACTTC.

The CDR3 region is CASSPSAGWQFF. The CDR3 bases are TGTGCCAGCAGTCCTTCCGCTGGGTGGCAGTTCTTC. This rearrangement joins TRBV12-3 or TRBV12-4 to TRBJ2-1; D gene unclear. This CDR3 is built from 12 residues. V lost 5 bases and J 12 bases, leaving 14 bases between the germline ends.

As to this clonotype: This may be a read error: a much more frequent sequence differs by one nucleotide. The chain employs TRBV6-5 and TRBJ2-1; D ambiguous. This CDR3 contains 16 residues. Germline CDR1 MNHEY, CDR2 SVGAGI. The V end lost 6 bases, the J end lost 6 bases, and 21 bases lay between the germline ends. As DNA, the CDR3 is TGTGCCAGCAGCTCCCCAGTGTCCCCCTCAATCAATGAGCAGTTCTTC. Its protein is CASSSPVSPSINEQFF.

The chain uses TRBV5-4 and TRBJ2-7; the D is unclear. Germline CDR1 is SGHNT and CDR2 is YYREEE (reference sequence). This CDR3 region has 15 residues. The DNA of the CDR3 is TGTCTCAGCAGCTTGGGCTGGGATCCCACGAACGAGCAGTACTTC. Translating gives CLSSLGWDPTNEQYF.

This clonotype was seen ten or more times. The chain carries TRBV11-2 and TRBJ2-5, with a tentative D call TRBD1 (5 bases). Germline assignment: CDR1 SGHAT and CDR2 FQNNGV. The CDR3 is 15 amino acids. V was cut by 3 bases and J by 7 bases, with 18 bases left in between. CDR3 sequence reads: CASSFHQGPEGTQYF. The CDR3 nucleotides read TGTGCCAGCAGCTTTCACCAGGGCCCCGAAGGGACCCAGTACTTC. Full variable domain (missing parts from reference TRBV11-2 and TRBJ2-5): EAGVAQSPRYKIIEKRQSVAFWCNPISGHATLYWYQQILGQGPKLLIQFQNNGVVDDSQLPKDRFSAERLKGVDSTLKIQPAKLEDSAVYLCASSFHQGPEGTQYFGPGTRLLVL.

Remarks on this clonotype: It may be a read error: a sequence one base away is much more abundant. V and J are TRBV6-5 and TRBJ2-3; no definite D call. V was pared by 2 bases and J by 7 bases, with 13 bases between. Germline V gene sequence: CDR1 MNHEY, CDR2 SVGAGI. This CDR3 is 14 amino acids long. As DNA, the CDR3 is TGTGCCAGCAGTTACCGAAGGTCCGGATATACGCAGTATTTT. This translates into CASSYRRSGYTQYF.

Note on this clonotype: One end of the junction is discordant with germline, which a read error may explain. This chain links TRBV11-1 with TRBJ2-7, with D possibly matching TRBD2 (5 bases). Germline-derived CDR1 and CDR2 are SGHAT and FQDESV (reference sequence). The CDR3 is 14 amino acids. The CDR3 nucleotides read TGTGCCAGCAGCTCAAGAGGAAATAACTGCGGGCAGTGCTTC. Amino acids: CASSSRGNNCGQCF.

Notes on this clonotype: Compared with germline, one end of the junction differs, possibly owing to a read error. V gene TRBV12-3 or TRBV12-4 combines with J gene TRBJ2-1; 7 bases fit TRBD2. This CDR3 contains 15 residues. The CDR3 DNA reads TGTGTCAGCAGTTTAGGCGGGAGCTCCTACAATGAGCAGTTCTTC. The encoded protein is CVSSLGGSSYNEQFF.

This clonotype was seen repeatedly, ten times or more. This sequence joins TRBV11-2 and TRBJ2-7; TRBD1 might be the D (5 bases). The CDR3 is 14 residues long. The V gene's germline CDR1 is SGHAT and CDR2 FQNNGV. Trimming stripped 6 bases from V and 0 bases from J, with 12 bases between. The CDR3 DNA is TGTGCCAGCAGGAAGGGGCTCAGCTCCTACGAGCAGTACTTC. It specifies CASRKGLSSYEQYF. The variable domain in full, with the rest retrieved from reference TRBV11-2 and TRBJ2-7, is EAGVAQSPRYKIIEKRQSVAFWCNPISGHATLYWYQQILGQGPKLLIQFQNNGVVDDSQLPKDRFSAERLKGVDSTLKIQPAKLEDSAVYLCASRKGLSSYEQYFGPGTRLTVT.

To note about this clonotype: In this CDR3 the conserved last residue, phenylalanine or tryptophan, is missing, so a read error is likely. The V call is TRBV11-1, the J call TRBJ2-1, with D perhaps assigned TRBD1 or TRBD2 (5 bases each). The germline V and J ends were trimmed by 4 bases and 9 bases, with 22 bases remaining between them. The germline CDR1 and CDR2 sequences are SGHAT and FQDESV (reference sequence). The CDR3 extends over 16 amino acids. The CDR3 here is CASSSDTGTRVGEQFL. The CDR3, as DNA: TGTGCCAGCAGCTCGGACACCGGAACTAGAGTCGGTGAGCAGTTCTTG.

The sample holds many counts of this clonotype. This sequence joins TRBV6-2 or TRBV6-3 and TRBJ2-7; D is unresolved. CDR1 and CDR2 (germline): MNHEY, SVGEGT. This CDR3 comprises 16 residues. Trimming left V 6 bases short and J 2 bases short, with 20 bases between. The CDR3 region is CASSANPRQGTYEQYF. Here the CDR3 DNA reads TGTGCCAGCAGCGCAAACCCACGACAAGGCACCTACGAGCAGTACTTC.

Of note for this clonotype: At one boundary the junction diverges from the germline segment, which might be a read error. The chain uses TRBV10-3 and TRBJ2-7; the match to TRBD1 covers 12 bases. Germline V CDR1 and CDR2: ENHRY, SYGVKD. The CDR3 consists of 12 residues. CDR3 protein: CSIRDRGREQYF. CDR3 in DNA: TGTTCCATCAGGGACAGGGGGCGTGAGCAGTACTTC.

This clonotype was recorded once. The V and J genes are TRBV10-3 and TRBJ1-3, with 8 positions matching TRBD1. CDR3 length: 14 amino acids. With 8 bases clipped from V and 3 bases from J, the junction kept 6 bases outside the gene matches. Per the germline V gene, CDR1 is ENHRY and CDR2 is SYGVKD. CDR3 loop: CAIAGGLYGNTIYF. For the CDR3, the DNA is TGTGCCATCGCAGGGGGCCTCTATGGAAACACCATATATTTT.

This clonotype was found a few times. This clone may be a read error of a much larger clone one base away. Since no conserved phenylalanine or tryptophan closes the CDR3, a read error is the likely cause. V gene TRBV29-1 combines with J gene TRBJ2-5; 7 bases align to TRBD1. This CDR3 region has 13 residues. Germline CDR1 and CDR2: SQVTM and ANQGSEA. The V segment lost 6 bases and the J segment 2 bases; nucleotides outside the gene matches: 6. In DNA, the CDR3 is TGCAGCGTGACAGGGATGGGGCAAGAGACCCAGTACCTC. It is translated as CSVTGMGQETQYL.

As for this clonotype: Given a much more abundant clone one base away, this may be a read error. The chain joins TRBV28 to TRBJ2-1; D not resolved. V was pared by 4 bases and J by 9 bases, with 10 bases between. Germline V gene sequence: CDR1 MDHEN, CDR2 SYDVKM. CDR3 length: 12 residues. This chain's CDR3 is CASSSQRIEQFF. In nucleotides, the CDR3 is TGTGCCAGCAGTTCACAGAGGATTGAGCAGTTCTTC. The full variable domain, its missing parts supplied by reference TRBV28 and TRBJ2-1, is DVKVTQSSRYLVKRTGEKVFLECVQDMDHENMFWYRQDPGLGLRLIYFSYDVKMKEKGDIPEGYSVSREKKERFSLILESASTNQTSMYLCASSSQRIEQFFGPGTRLTVL.

This rearrangement joins TRBV11-2 to TRBJ2-1; tentative D call: TRBD1 (5 bases). CDR3 length: 15 amino acids. Germline CDR1 and CDR2: SGHAT and FQNNGV. Trimming cost V 6 bases and J 2 bases, with 14 bases left between them. CDR3 DNA sequence: TGTGCCAGCAGGTTCGGACAAGGGGCCTACAATGAGCAGTTCTTC. Its protein product is CASRFGQGAYNEQFF.

On this clonotype: The junction differs from germline at one of its ends, possibly a read error. This chain links TRBV11-2 with TRBJ2-1; D assignment may be TRBD1 or TRBD2 (5 bases each). This CDR3 contains 15 residues. Germline values: CDR1 SGHAT, CDR2 FQNNGV. The CDR3 spells CTSSMIGTQYNEQFF. Here the CDR3 DNA reads TGTACCAGCAGCATGATCGGGACCCAGTACAATGAGCAGTTCTTC.

Regarding this clonotype: Since a much larger clone is just one base distant, this may be a read error. This chain connects TRBV29-1 to TRBJ2-3, with 7 nucleotides matching TRBD1. The closer fit of TRBJ1-5 to the DNA end suggests the J call may be wrong. The CDR3 loop spans 15 amino acids. Germline assignment: CDR1 SQVTM and CDR2 ANQGSEA. The CDR3 DNA reads as TGCAGCGTTGAAGATTCAGGGGGAGGGACAGATACGCAGCATTTT. This encodes CSVEDSGGGTDTQHF.

This clonotype was picked up one time. With a much larger clone just one base away, this may be a read error. CDR3 in amino acids: CASSLFLEGAYF. DNA for the CDR3: TGTGCCAGCAGCTTATTTTTAGAGGGAGCGTACTTC. This chain links TRBV7-9 with TRBJ2-5; weak D call: TRBD2 (5 bases). Germline CDR1 reads SEHNR; CDR2 reads FQNEAQ (reference sequence). V was trimmed by 2 bases and J by 13 bases, leaving 14 bases between them. This CDR3 spans 12 amino acids. Drawing the rest from reference TRBV7-9 and TRBJ2-5, the complete variable domain is DTGVSQNPRHKITKRGQNVTFRCDPISEHNRLYWYRQTLGQGPEFLTYFQNEAQLEKSRLLSDRFSAERPKGSFSTLEIQRTEQGDSAMYLCASSLFLEGAYFGPGTRLLVL.

This chain uses TRBV11-1 with TRBJ1-1; D is undetermined. This CDR3 contains 14 residues. V was pared by 4 bases and J by 5 bases, with 14 bases between. The germline V gene encodes CDR1 SGHAT and CDR2 FQDESV (reference sequence). This CDR3 reads CASSYGVIGTEAFF. In DNA form, the CDR3 reads TGTGCCAGCAGCTACGGAGTTATTGGTACTGAAGCTTTCTTT.

Worth noting for this clonotype: A single base separates this from a much larger clone, so it may be a read error. The V call is TRBV6-5, the J call TRBJ2-5; 8 bases line up with TRBD2. In germline, CDR1 is MNHEY, CDR2 SVGAGI. V lost 4 bases and J lost 5; bases outside the gene matches: 9. There are 15 residues in the CDR3. The CDR3 protein is CASSWAGRAFETQYF. The CDR3 DNA reads TGTGCCAGCAGTTGGGCCGGGAGGGCCTTTGAGACCCAGTACTTC.

This clonotype showed up just a few times. The chain couples TRBV7-9 to TRBJ1-4; a possible D gene is TRBD1 (5 bases). The CDR3 sequence is 14 residues long. V dropped 5 bases and J dropped 8 bases, with 15 bases sitting between them. The germline V gene has CDR1 SEHNR and CDR2 FQNEAQ (reference sequence). The CDR3 here is CASSHGGSGEKLFF. Here the CDR3 DNA reads TGTGCCAGCAGCCACGGGGGTTCCGGCGAAAAACTGTTTTTT.

For this clonotype: A much larger clone lies one base from this, so it may be a read error. The rearrangement links TRBV6-5 to TRBJ2-2; TRBD2 aligns across 13 bases. Germline V gene sequence: CDR1 MNHEY, CDR2 SVGAGI. With 10 bases clipped from V and 1 base from J, the junction kept 12 bases outside the gene matches. The CDR3 length is 18 residues. The CDR3 DNA reads TGTGCCATCAGGCCCCGGACTAGCGGGAGAGTGAACACCGGGGAGCTGTTTTTT. Translation: CAIRPRTSGRVNTGELFF.

Turning to this clonotype: Its ends do not fully match the called genes, so a read error is possible. The V and J genes are TRBV14 and TRBJ2-1; the D gene is possibly TRBD1 (6 bases). CDR1 is SGHDN, CDR2 FVKESK, per germline. This CDR3 is built from 16 residues. CDR3 sequence (DNA): TGTGCAAGCAGCCCTAGGACAGTGTTGGGGTACAATGAGCAGTTCTTC. Amino acids: CASSPRTVLGYNEQFF.

In regard to this clonotype: Mismatch with germline at one junction end may stem from a read error. The J gene is TRBJ2-1, the V gene TRBV11-2; D unresolved. The germline V gene encodes CDR1 SGHAT and CDR2 FQNNGV. CDR3 length: 15 amino acids. CDR3: CASNLSGPAVNEQFF. The CDR3 DNA is TGTGCCAGCAACTTATCGGGTCCAGCTGTCAATGAGCAGTTCTTC. Full variable domain (remainder filled in from reference TRBV11-2 and TRBJ2-1): EAGVAQSPRYKIIEKRQSVAFWCNPISGHATLYWYQQILGQGPKLLIQFQNNGVVDDSQLPKDRFSAERLKGVDSTLKIQPAKLEDSAVYLCASNLSGPAVNEQFFGPGTRLTVL.

This clonotype has a handful of counts. A much larger clone sits a single nucleotide away, making a read error possible. The rearrangement links TRBV6-5 to TRBJ1-5; the D is unclear. Trimming took 6 bases from V and 3 from J, leaving 15 bases between them. The CDR3 covers 15 residues. The germline gives CDR1 MNHEY, CDR2 SVGAGI. The CDR3 protein is CASSPGIGLNQPQHF. CDR3 DNA sequence: TGTGCCAGCAGCCCCGGGATAGGGCTCAATCAGCCCCAGCATTTT.

About this clonotype itself: At one of its ends the junction is not consistent with the germline gene, which may arise from a read error. The chain uses TRBV6-6 and TRBJ2-3; 9 bases match TRBD2. Germline V gene data show CDR1 as MNHNY and CDR2 as SVGAGI (reference sequence). The length of the CDR3 is 16 residues. CDR3 region: CVSSRISGRGGDTQYF. CDR3 DNA sequence: TGTGTCAGCAGCAGGATTAGCGGGAGAGGCGGAGATACGCAGTATTTT.